These T cell receptor beta chains were read from a single sample in a study of CD8 T cells in Susac syndrome. In TCRdb, the immunoSEQ multiplex PCR reads were re-called with MiXCR into one record per CDR3 protein. The table lists around 71,000 distinct CDR3 sequences, over 90% of them singletons. Input material: CD4+ T cells from PBMCs. The source of these receptors is a human donor with multiple sclerosis. Both conserved end residues are part of each CDR3. A D gene is named only where the DNA matches it firmly. Clone size is shown for a subset of rows, as once, few, many or a class of expanded clone.

cdr3_aa	cdr3_nt	d_call	v_call	clone_size	j_call
CASSLRQGRSFEQYF	TGTGCCAGCAGCTTAAGGCAGGGCCGGTCGTTCGAGCAGTACTTC	NA	TRBV11-2	NA	TRBJ2-7
CASSPTYTGELFF	TGTGCCAGCAGCCCGACTTACACCGGGGAGCTGTTTTTT	NA	TRBV6-2/TRBV6-3	once	TRBJ2-2
CSGRQGRGYTF	TGCAGCGGCCGACAAGGCCGTGGCTACACCTTC	NA	TRBV29-1	NA	TRBJ1-2
CSVEGQGPEAFF	TGCAGCGTTGAAGGACAGGGTCCTGAAGCTTTCTTT	TRBD1	TRBV29-1	NA	TRBJ1-1
CASSAQGLETQYF	TGTGCCAGCAGCGCACAGGGGTTGGAGACCCAGTACTTC	TRBD1	TRBV9	once	TRBJ2-5
CASSPRYNSPLHF	TGTGCCAGCAGTCCCCGTTATAATTCACCCCTCCACTTT	NA	TRBV12-3/TRBV12-4	NA	TRBJ1-6
CASSLRGPNTEAFF	TGTGCCAGCAGCTTACGGGGCCCGAACACTGAAGCTTTCTTT	NA	TRBV7-6	few	TRBJ1-1
CASRRVFGTTATGGTEAFF	TGTGCCAGTAGAAGGGTGTTCGGGACAACAGCTACAGGGGGGACTGAAGCTTTCTTT	TRBD1	TRBV19	once	TRBJ1-1
CASSLNRGAVTEAFF	TGTGCCAGCAGTTTAAACAGGGGGGCGGTCACTGAAGCTTTCTTT	TRBD1	TRBV12-3/TRBV12-4	NA	TRBJ1-1
CASSDRAATNEKLFF	TGTGCCAGCAGCGATAGAGCTGCAACTAATGAAAAACTGTTTTTT	NA	TRBV7-9	NA	TRBJ1-4
CASSRPRKETQYF	TGTGCCAGCAGCCGACCACGTAAAGAGACCCAGTACTTC	NA	TRBV6-1	NA	TRBJ2-5
CASNSQGDTGELFF	TGCGCCAGCAACAGCCAGGGGGACACCGGGGAGCTGTTTTTT	TRBD1	TRBV5-1	once	TRBJ2-2
CASSGSDRVGSYTQYF	TGTGCCAGCAGCGGATCCGACAGGGTAGGATCTTATACGCAGTATTTT	TRBD1	TRBV9	NA	TRBJ2-3
CASSPRVGQGRSEQYF	TGTGCCAGCAGCCCGCGTGTGGGACAGGGGAGGAGCGAGCAGTACTTC	TRBD1	TRBV9	NA	TRBJ2-7
CASTGFRNEKLFF	TGTGCCAGCACGGGGTTCAGAAATGAAAAACTGTTTTTT	NA	TRBV2	once	TRBJ1-4
CASSWDRGPGNTIYF	TGTGCCAGCTCATGGGACAGGGGCCCGGGAAACACCATATATTTT	TRBD1	TRBV18	NA	TRBJ1-3
CASSFIGDTEAFF	TGTGCCAGCAGCTTTATAGGGGACACTGAAGCTTTCTTT	NA	TRBV7-9	NA	TRBJ1-1
CASSHRVGTEAFF	TGTGCCAGCAGCCATCGGGTAGGCACTGAAGCTTTCTTT	NA	TRBV3-1	once	TRBJ1-1
CASSLDKNYGYTF	TGTGCCAGCAGCTTAGATAAAAACTATGGCTACACCTTC	NA	TRBV7-2	NA	TRBJ1-2
CTSSSGPSTDTQYF	TGTACCAGCAGCTCCGGTCCCAGCACAGATACGCAGTATTTT	NA	TRBV3-1	once	TRBJ2-3
CASSEGRGFDTEAFF	TGCGCCAGCAGCGAAGGCAGGGGTTTCGACACTGAAGCTTTCTTT	NA	TRBV5-1	NA	TRBJ1-1
CASTKPGQETQYF	TGTGCCAGCACCAAACCGGGACAAGAGACCCAGTACTTC	NA	TRBV6-1	NA	TRBJ2-5
CASSFQVEKLFF	TGTGCCAGCAGTTTTCAGGTGGAAAAACTGTTTTTT	NA	TRBV12-3/TRBV12-4	NA	TRBJ1-4
CASSQVASGGWDIQYF	TGTGCCAGCAGCCAAGTGGCTAGCGGGGGTTGGGACATTCAGTACTTC	TRBD2	TRBV7-2	NA	TRBJ2-4
CASSLTGSNTGELFF	TGCGCCAGCAGCTTAACAGGGAGCAACACCGGGGAGCTGTTTTTT	NA	TRBV5-1	NA	TRBJ2-2
CASSQASSGGAVDEQFF	TGCGCCAGCAGCCAGGCCTCTAGCGGGGGGGCCGTGGATGAGCAGTTCTTC	TRBD2	TRBV4-3	NA	TRBJ2-1
CASSVVRDRDEQFF	TGTGCCAGCAGCGTAGTCCGGGACAGGGATGAGCAGTTCTTC	TRBD1	TRBV9	once	TRBJ2-1
CASSLGGSEAFF	TGTGCCAGCAGTTTGGGGGGGTCTGAAGCTTTCTTT	NA	TRBV12-3/TRBV12-4	NA	TRBJ1-1